This T cell receptor (beta chain) was recorded in a study of control samples from healthy donors and cancer patients. The germline V gene has CDR1 MDHEN and CDR2 SYDVKM. The CDR3 sequence is 16 residues long. Concerning this clone itself: A junction end diverges from the germline sequence, so it may reflect a read error. Distinct nucleotide sequences in the sample also encode this CDR3.

This table comes from immunoSEQ multiplex PCR, and its TCRdb copy is limited to in-frame clones, with some not included. The data hold around 180,000 clones, with 90% to 95% observed a single time. This chain links TRBV28 with TRBJ2-7; D not resolved. The source is a young woman in good health. Input material: blood. For the CDR3, the DNA is TGTGCCAGCAGTCTCATCTCTGGTGTAGGGTACCACGAGCAGTATTTC. Protein: CASSLISGVGYHEQYF. Combining the CDR3 with reference TRBV28 and TRBJ2-7 gives the whole variable domain DVKVTQSSRYLVKRTGEKVFLECVQDMDHENMFWYRQDPGLGLRLIYFSYDVKMKEKGDIPEGYSVSREKKERFSLILESASTNQTSMYLCASSLISGVGYHEQYFGPGTRLTVT.